Listed below are T cell receptor beta chains from one sample, sequenced in a study of T cell responses to AZD1222 COVID-19 vaccine. Assay: immunoSEQ multiplex PCR; the TCRdb copy retains only in-frame clones and omits some. This sample yields over 95,000 clones, of which approximately 93% are seen a single time; roughly 4.5% belongs to the top ten. This specimen was peripheral blood, taken on day 0 of AZD1222 vaccination. The receptors were gathered from an adult in good health. Each CDR3 is given with its conserved first and last residue. D genes are given only for firm matches. A row's size may be missing; if present it is once, few, many or a size class.

clone size	D gene	V gene	J gene	CDR3 protein	CDR3 DNA
-	TRBD1	TRBV6-5	TRBJ1-5	CASDRVNQPQHF	TGTGCCAGCGACAGGGTCAATCAGCCCCAGCATTTT
-	TRBD1	TRBV30	TRBJ2-3	CALQGASGDTQYF	TGTGCCTTACAGGGGGCTTCGGGAGATACGCAGTATTTT
-	TRBD1	TRBV24-1	TRBJ2-2	CATRGTANTGELFF	TGTGCCACCAGAGGGACAGCGAACACCGGGGAGCTGTTTTTT
-	-	TRBV12-3/TRBV12-4	TRBJ2-1	CASSLGDVQFF	TGTGCCAGCAGTTTAGGGGACGTGCAGTTCTTC
-	TRBD2	TRBV4-3	TRBJ2-5	CASSQSLRTSGGEETQYF	TGCGCCAGCAGCCAGTCGCTTAGGACTAGCGGGGGGGAAGAGACCCAGTACTTC
-	-	TRBV14	TRBJ1-3	CASSQQQNSGNTIYF	TGTGCCAGCAGCCAACAACAGAACTCTGGAAACACCATATATTTT
-	TRBD1	TRBV11-2	TRBJ2-7	CASSLDPSTGKYF	TGTGCCAGCAGCTTAGATCCTTCGACAGGGAAGTACTTC
-	TRBD1	TRBV11-1	TRBJ2-7	CASRPPGTDTYEQYF	TGTGCCAGCAGACCTCCGGGGACAGACACCTACGAGCAGTACTTC
-	TRBD2	TRBV7-3	TRBJ2-1	CASSSSGTRYNEQFF	TGTGCCAGCAGCTCTAGCGGAACCAGGTACAATGAGCAGTTCTTC
once	-	TRBV11-2	TRBJ1-1	CASSSQGITEAFF	TGTGCCAGCAGCAGCCAGGGAATCACTGAAGCTTTCTTT
-	-	TRBV9	TRBJ2-7	CASSVASGTLTSYEQYF	TGTGCCAGCAGCGTAGCTTCCGGGACACTTACATCCTACGAGCAGTACTTC
-	-	TRBV7-9	TRBJ2-3	CASSPLTSDTQYF	TGTGCCAGCAGCCCCCTCACTAGTGATACGCAGTATTTT
-	-	TRBV6-4	TRBJ1-3	CASSGGLFSSGNTIYF	TGTGCCAGCAGTGGGGGCCTTTTTTCCTCTGGAAACACCATATATTTT
-	-	TRBV5-1	TRBJ1-4	CASSSAVWGLNEKLFF	TGCGCCAGCAGCTCGGCGGTTTGGGGCCTAAATGAAAAACTGTTTTTT
-	-	TRBV7-9	TRBJ1-1	CASSAQGGGTEAFF	TGTGCCAGCAGCGCACAGGGCGGTGGCACTGAAGCTTTCTTT
-	-	TRBV19	TRBJ1-5	CASRRISNQPQHF	TGTGCCAGTAGGCGGATTAGCAATCAGCCCCAGCATTTT
-	-	TRBV19	TRBJ2-1	CASSIRTANNEQFF	TGTGCCAGTAGTATAAGGACTGCGAACAATGAGCAGTTCTTC
-	-	TRBV3-1/TRBV3-2	TRBJ2-7	CASSYRSEGAEQYF	TGTGCCAGCAGCTACCGGTCTGAAGGAGCCGAGCAGTACTTC
-	TRBD1	TRBV12-3/TRBV12-4	TRBJ1-2	CASSTDRLYGYTF	TGTGCCAGCAGCACGGACAGGCTCTATGGCTACACCTTC
-	-	TRBV6-2/TRBV6-3	TRBJ1-1	CASSFGGAGTAEAFF	TGTGCCAGCAGTTTCGGAGGGGCAGGGACCGCTGAAGCTTTCTTT
-	-	TRBV7-2	TRBJ1-5	CASSFDRNNQPQHF	TGTGCCAGCAGCTTCGACAGGAACAATCAGCCCCAGCATTTT
-	-	TRBV27	TRBJ2-7	CASSLSFSYEQYF	TGTGCCAGCAGTTTATCCTTTTCCTACGAGCAGTACTTC